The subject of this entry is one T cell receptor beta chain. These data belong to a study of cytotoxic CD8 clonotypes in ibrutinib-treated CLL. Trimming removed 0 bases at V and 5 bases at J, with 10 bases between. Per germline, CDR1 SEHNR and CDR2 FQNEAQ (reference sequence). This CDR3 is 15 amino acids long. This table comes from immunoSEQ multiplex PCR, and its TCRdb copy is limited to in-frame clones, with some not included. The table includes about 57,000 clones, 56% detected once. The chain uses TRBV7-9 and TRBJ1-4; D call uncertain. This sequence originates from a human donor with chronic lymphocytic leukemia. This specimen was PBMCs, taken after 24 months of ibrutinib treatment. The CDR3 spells CASSLASGGNEKLFF. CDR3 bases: TGTGCCAGCAGCTTAGCCAGCGGAGGGAATGAAAAACTGTTTTTT.